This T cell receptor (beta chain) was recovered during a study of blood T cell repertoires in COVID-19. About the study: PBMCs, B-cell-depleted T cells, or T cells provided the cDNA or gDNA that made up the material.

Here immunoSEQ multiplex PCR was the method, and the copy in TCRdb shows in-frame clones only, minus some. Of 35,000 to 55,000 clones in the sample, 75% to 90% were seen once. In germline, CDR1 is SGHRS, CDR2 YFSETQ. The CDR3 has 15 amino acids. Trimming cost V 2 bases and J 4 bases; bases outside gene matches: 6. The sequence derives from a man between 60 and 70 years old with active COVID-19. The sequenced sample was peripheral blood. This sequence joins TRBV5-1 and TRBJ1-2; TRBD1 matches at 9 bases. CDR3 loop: CASSLQGAFFYGYTF. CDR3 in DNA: TGCGCCAGCAGCTTACAGGGGGCCTTTTTCTATGGCTACACCTTC.